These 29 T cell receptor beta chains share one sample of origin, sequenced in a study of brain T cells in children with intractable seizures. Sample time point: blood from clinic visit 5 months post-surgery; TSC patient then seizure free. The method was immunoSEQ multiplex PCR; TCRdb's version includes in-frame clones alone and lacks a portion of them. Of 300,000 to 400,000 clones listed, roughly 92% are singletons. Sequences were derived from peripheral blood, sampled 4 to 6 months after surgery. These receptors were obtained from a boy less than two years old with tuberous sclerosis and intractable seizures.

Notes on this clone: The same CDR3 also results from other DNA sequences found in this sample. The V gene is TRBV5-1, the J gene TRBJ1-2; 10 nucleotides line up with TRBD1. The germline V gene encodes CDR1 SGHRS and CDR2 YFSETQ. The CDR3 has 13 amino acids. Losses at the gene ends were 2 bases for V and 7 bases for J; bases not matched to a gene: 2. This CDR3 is CASSLGTGVGYTF. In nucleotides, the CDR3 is TGCGCCAGCAGCTTAGGGACAGGGGTTGGCTACACCTTC. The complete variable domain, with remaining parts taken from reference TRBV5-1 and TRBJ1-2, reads KAGVTQTPRYLIKTRGQQVTLSCSPISGHRSVSWYQQTPGQGLQFLFEYFSETQRNKGNFPGRFSGRQFSNSRSEMNVSTLELGDSALYLCASSLGTGVGYTFGSGTRLTVV.

The CDR3 bases are TGTGCCAGCAGCTTGGACCGGGACAGGAAGGGCTACACCTTC. Translation: CASSLDRDRKGYTF. The genes are TRBV5-5 and TRBJ1-2; 8 bases line up with TRBD1. Germline values: CDR1 SGHKS, CDR2 YYEKEE (reference sequence). The J segment lost 8 bases and the V segment lost 0 bases, leaving 6 bases of the junction unmatched. The CDR3 sequence is 14 residues long.

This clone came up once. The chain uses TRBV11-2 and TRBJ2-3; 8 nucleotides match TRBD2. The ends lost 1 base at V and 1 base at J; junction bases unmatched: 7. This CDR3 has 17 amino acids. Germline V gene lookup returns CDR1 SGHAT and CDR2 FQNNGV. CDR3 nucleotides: TGTGCCAGCAGCTTAGCTGAGGGAGCGGGGGGCACAGATACGCAGTATTTT. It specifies CASSLAEGAGGTDTQYF.

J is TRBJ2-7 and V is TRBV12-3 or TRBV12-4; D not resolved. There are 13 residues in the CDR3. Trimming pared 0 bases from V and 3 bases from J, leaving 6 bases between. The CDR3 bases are TGTGCCAGCAGTTTAGCTAGGATCTACGAGCAGTACTTC. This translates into CASSLARIYEQYF.

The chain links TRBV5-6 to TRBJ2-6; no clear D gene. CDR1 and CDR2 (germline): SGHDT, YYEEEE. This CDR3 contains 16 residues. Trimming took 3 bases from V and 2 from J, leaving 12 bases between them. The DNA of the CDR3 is TGTGCCAGCAGCTCGATCCTCGAGGCTGGGGCCAACGTCCTGACTTTC. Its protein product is CASSSILEAGANVLTF.

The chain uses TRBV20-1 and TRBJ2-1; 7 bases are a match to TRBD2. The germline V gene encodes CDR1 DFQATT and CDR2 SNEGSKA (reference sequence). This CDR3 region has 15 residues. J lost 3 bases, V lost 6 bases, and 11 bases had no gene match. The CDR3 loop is CSASTGTKLYNEQFF. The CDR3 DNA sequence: TGCAGTGCAAGTACCGGGACTAAACTCTACAATGAGCAGTTCTTC.

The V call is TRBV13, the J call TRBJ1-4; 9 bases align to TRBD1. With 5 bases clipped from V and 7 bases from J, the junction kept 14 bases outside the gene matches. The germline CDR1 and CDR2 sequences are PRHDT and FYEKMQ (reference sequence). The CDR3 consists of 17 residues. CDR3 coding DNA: TGTGCCAGCAGCCCAACCTCTTCGACAGGGGGGGGTGAAAAACTGTTTTTT. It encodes CASSPTSSTGGGEKLFF.

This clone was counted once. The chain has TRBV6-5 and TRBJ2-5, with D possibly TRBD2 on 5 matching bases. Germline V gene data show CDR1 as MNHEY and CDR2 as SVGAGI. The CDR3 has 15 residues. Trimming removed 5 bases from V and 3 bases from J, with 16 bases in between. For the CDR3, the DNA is TGTGCCAGCAGTCCAAACCTGCGGGCCGAAGAGACCCAGTACTTC. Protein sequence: CASSPNLRAEETQYF.

The CDR3: CASSPVLVSGASHDDYGYTF. For the CDR3, the DNA is TGTGCCAGCTCACCTGTTCTGGTTTCAGGGGCGAGTCATGACGACTATGGCTACACCTTC. This rearrangement joins TRBV18 to TRBJ1-2; D might be TRBD1 (6 bases). CDR1 KGHSH and CDR2 LQKENI come from the germline V gene. V lost 3 bases to trimming and J lost 3 bases, with 29 bases between them. This CDR3 is built from 20 residues. Complete variable domain (other parts from reference TRBV18 and TRBJ1-2): NAGVMQNPRHLVRRRGQEARLRCSPMKGHSHVYWYRQLPEEGLKFMVYLQKENIIDESGMPKERFSAEFPKEGPSILRIQQVVRGDSAAYFCASSPVLVSGASHDDYGYTFGSGTRLTVV.

Written as DNA, the CDR3 is TGTGCCAGCAGTTACGGGCGCGCAGGCGAGACCCAGTACTTC. This codes for CASSYGRAGETQYF. The chain is built from TRBV6-5 and TRBJ2-5; no clear D. V gave up 2 bases and J gave up 5 bases, with 12 bases separating them. Germline CDR1 is MNHEY and CDR2 is SVGAGI. CDR3 length equals 14 residues.

CDR3 DNA sequence: TGTGCCAGCAGCCCCTGGGACAGGGACCACGAGCAGTACTTC. Translated, it gives CASSPWDRDHEQYF. The chain joins TRBV3-1 (or the pseudogene TRBV3-2) to TRBJ2-7, with 9 bases fitting TRBD1. Germline assignment: CDR1 LGHDT and CDR2 YNNKEL (reference sequence). J was trimmed by 5 bases and V by 4 bases; bases with no gene match: 6. This CDR3 has 14 residues.

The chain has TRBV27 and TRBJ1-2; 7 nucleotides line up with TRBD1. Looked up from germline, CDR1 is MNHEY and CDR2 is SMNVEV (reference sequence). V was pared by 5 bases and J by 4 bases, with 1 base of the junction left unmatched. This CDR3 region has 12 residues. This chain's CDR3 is CASSGDSYGYTF. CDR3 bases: TGTGCCAGCAGTGGGGACAGCTATGGCTACACCTTC.

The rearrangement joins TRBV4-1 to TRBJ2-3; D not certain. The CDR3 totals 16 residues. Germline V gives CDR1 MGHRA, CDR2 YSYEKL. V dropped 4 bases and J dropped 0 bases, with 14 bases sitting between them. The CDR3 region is CASSRIHRASTDTQYF. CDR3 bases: TGCGCCAGCAGCCGTATTCACAGAGCTAGCACAGATACGCAGTATTTT.

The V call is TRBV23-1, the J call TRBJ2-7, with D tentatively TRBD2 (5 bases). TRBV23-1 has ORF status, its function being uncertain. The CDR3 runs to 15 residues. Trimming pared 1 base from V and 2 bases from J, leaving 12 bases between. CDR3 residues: CASSQFVTEAYEQYF. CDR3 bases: TGCGCCAGCAGTCAATTTGTCACGGAGGCCTACGAGCAGTACTTC.

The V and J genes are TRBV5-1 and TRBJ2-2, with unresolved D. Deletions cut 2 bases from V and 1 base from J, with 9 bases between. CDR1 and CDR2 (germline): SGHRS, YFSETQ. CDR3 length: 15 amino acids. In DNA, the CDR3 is TGCGCCAGCAGCTTTAGGACGGAGAACACCGGGGAGCTGTTTTTT. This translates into CASSFRTENTGELFF.

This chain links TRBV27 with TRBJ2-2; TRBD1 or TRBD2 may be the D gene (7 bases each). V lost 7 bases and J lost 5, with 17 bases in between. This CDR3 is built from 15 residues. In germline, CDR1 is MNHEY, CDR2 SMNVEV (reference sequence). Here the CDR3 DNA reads TGTGCCAGCAACCAGGGGGGGACACTAACCGGGGAGCTGTTTTTT. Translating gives CASNQGGTLTGELFF.

The CDR3 is CASSFYMSSYEQYF. The CDR3 nucleotides are TGTGCCAGCAGCTTTTACATGTCCTCCTACGAGCAGTACTTC. The chain employs TRBV5-8 and TRBJ2-7; D gene unclear. The V gene's germline CDR1 is SGHTS and CDR2 YDEGEE. The CDR3 spans 14 residues. V lost 2 bases and J 0 bases, leaving 9 bases between the germline ends.

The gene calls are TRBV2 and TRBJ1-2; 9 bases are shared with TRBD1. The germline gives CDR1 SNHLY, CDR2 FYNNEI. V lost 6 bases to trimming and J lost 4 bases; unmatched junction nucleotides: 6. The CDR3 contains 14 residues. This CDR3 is CASSVTGGTYGYTF. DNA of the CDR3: TGTGCCAGCAGCGTAACAGGGGGCACCTATGGCTACACCTTC.

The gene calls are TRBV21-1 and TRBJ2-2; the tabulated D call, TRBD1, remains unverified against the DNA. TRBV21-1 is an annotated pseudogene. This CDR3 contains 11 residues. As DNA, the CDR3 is TGTGCCAGCAGGGCCCGTAGGGAGCTGTTTTTT. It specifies CASRARRELFF.

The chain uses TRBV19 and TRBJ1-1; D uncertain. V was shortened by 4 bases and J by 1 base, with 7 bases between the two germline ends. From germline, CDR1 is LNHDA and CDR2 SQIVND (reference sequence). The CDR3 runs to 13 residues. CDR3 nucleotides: TGTGCCAGTAGTAGCGCGGGGAACACTGAAGCTTTCTTT. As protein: CASSSAGNTEAFF. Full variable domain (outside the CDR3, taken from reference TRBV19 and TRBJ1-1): DGGITQSPKYLFRKEGQNVTLSCEQNLNHDAMYWYRQDPGQGLRLIYYSQIVNDFQKGDIAEGYSVSREKKESFPLTVTSAQKNPTAFYLCASSSAGNTEAFFGQGTRLTVV.

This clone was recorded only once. The chain's CDR3 is CASSFWTSADNEQFF. CDR3 DNA sequence: TGTGCCAGCAGCTTCTGGACTAGCGCCGACAATGAGCAGTTCTTC. The chain couples TRBV13 to TRBJ2-1; 9 bases fit TRBD2. Germline V gene sequence: CDR1 PRHDT, CDR2 FYEKMQ (reference sequence). The CDR3 covers 15 residues. Losses at the gene ends were 3 bases for V and 5 bases for J; bases not matched to a gene: 5.

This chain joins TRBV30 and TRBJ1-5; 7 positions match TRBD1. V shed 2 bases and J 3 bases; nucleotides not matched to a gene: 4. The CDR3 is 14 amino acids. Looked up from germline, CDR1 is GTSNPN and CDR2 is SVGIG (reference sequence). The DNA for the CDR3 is TGTGCCTGGAGTATCGGACAGGACAATCAGCCCCAGCATTTT. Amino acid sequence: CAWSIGQDNQPQHF.

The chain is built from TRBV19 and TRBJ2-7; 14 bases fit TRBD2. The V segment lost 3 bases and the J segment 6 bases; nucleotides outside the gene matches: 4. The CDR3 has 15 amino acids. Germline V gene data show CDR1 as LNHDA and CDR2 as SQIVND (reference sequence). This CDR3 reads CASSIAGTSGGEQYF. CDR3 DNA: TGTGCCAGTAGTATCGCCGGGACTAGCGGGGGCGAGCAGTACTTC.

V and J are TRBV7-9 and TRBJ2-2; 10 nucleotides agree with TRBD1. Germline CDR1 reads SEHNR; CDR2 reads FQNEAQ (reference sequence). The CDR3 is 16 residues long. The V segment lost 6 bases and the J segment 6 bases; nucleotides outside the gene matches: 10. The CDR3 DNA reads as TGTGCCAGCAGACAAAAGCGGACAGGGGGTGCCGGGGAGCTGTTTTTT. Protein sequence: CASRQKRTGGAGELFF.

Written as DNA, the CDR3 is TGTGCCAGCAGCCAGGTAGCACAAGAGACCCAGTACTTC. Amino acid sequence: CASSQVAQETQYF. The genes are TRBV3-1 (or the pseudogene TRBV3-2) and TRBJ2-5, with no clear D. The CDR3 is made up of 13 amino acids. V lost 3 bases, J lost 2 bases, and 7 bases lay in between. Per the germline V gene, CDR1 is LGHDT and CDR2 is YNNKEL (reference sequence).

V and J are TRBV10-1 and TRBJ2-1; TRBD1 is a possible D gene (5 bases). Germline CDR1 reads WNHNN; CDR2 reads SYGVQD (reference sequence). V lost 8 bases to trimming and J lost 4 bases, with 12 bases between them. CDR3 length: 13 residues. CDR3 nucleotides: TGCGCCAGCCGGCCGACAGATTACAATGAGCAGTTCTTC. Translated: CASRPTDYNEQFF.

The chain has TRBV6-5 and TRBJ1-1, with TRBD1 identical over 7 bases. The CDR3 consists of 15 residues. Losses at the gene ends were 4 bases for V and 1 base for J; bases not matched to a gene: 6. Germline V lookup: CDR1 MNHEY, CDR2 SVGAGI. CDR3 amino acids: CASSFQGGGNTEAFF. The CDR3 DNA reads TGTGCCAGCAGTTTCCAGGGGGGCGGGAACACTGAAGCTTTCTTT.

This CDR3 is CASSQETQGANEQYF. The CDR3 DNA reads as TGTGCCAGCAGCCAAGAGACTCAGGGGGCAAACGAGCAGTACTTC. The V gene is TRBV3-1 (or the pseudogene TRBV3-2), the J gene TRBJ2-7; TRBD1 aligns across 8 bases. Per germline, CDR1 LGHDT and CDR2 YNNKEL (reference sequence). The CDR3 totals 15 residues. The trim removed 0 bases at V and 5 bases at J, leaving 6 bases unmatched.

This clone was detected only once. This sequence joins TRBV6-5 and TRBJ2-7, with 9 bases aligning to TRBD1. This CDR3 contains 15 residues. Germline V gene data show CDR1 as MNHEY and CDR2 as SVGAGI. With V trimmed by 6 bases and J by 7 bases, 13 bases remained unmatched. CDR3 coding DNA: TGTGCCAGCAGCCGGTCGTTGGGACAGGGTGCGGAGCAGTACTTC. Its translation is CASSRSLGQGAEQYF.